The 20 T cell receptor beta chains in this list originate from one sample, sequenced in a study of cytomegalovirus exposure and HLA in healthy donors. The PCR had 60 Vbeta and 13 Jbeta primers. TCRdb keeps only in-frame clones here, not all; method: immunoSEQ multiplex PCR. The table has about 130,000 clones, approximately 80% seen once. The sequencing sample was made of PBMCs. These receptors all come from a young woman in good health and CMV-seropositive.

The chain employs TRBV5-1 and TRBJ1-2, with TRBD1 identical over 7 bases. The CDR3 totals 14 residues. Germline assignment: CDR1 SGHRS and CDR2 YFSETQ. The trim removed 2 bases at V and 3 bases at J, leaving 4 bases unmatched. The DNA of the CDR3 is TGCGCCAGCAGCTTAGGGGGCGCGGACTATGGCTACACCTTC. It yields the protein CASSLGGADYGYTF.

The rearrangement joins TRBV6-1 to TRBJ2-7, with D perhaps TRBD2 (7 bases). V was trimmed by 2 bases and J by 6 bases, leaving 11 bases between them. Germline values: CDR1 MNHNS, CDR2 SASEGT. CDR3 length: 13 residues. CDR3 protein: CASSELGGGEQYF. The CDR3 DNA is TGTGCCAGCAGTGAATTGGGAGGGGGCGAGCAGTACTTC.

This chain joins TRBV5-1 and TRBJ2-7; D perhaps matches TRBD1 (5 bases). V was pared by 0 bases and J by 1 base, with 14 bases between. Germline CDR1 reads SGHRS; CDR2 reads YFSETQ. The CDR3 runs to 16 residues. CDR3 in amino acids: CASSLGMGRGSYEQYF. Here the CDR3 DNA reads TGCGCCAGCAGCTTGGGGATGGGGCGCGGATCCTACGAGCAGTACTTC.

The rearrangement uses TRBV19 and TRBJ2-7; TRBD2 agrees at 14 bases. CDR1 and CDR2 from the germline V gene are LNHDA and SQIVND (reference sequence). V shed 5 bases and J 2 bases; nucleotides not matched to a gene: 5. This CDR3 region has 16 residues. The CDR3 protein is CASSSRTSGGTYEQYF. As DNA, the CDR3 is TGTGCCAGTAGTTCCCGGACTAGCGGGGGGACCTACGAGCAGTACTTC.

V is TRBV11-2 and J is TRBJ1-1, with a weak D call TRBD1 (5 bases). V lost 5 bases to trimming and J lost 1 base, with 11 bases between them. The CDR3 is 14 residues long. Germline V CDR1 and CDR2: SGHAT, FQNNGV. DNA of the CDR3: TGTGCCAGCAGCCGCTTAACAGGGAACACTGAAGCTTTCTTT. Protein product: CASSRLTGNTEAFF.

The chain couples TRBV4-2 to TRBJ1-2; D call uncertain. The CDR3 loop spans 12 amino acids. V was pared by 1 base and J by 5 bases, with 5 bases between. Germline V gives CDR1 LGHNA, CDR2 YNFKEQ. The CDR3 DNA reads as TGTGCCAGCAGCCAAGCTCAGTATGGCTACACCTTC. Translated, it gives CASSQAQYGYTF.

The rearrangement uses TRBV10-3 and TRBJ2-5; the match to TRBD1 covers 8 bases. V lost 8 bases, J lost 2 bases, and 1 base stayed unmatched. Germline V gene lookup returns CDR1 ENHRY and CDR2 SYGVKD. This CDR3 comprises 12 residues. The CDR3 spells CAIGQGQETQYF. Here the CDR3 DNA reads TGTGCCATCGGACAGGGACAAGAGACCCAGTACTTC.

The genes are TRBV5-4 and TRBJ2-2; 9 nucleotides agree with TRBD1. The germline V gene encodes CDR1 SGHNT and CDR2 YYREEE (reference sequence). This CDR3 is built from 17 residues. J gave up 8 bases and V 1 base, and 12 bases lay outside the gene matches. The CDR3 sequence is CASSLSPWGQGLGELFF. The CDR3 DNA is TGTGCCAGCAGCTTGAGCCCTTGGGGACAGGGCTTGGGGGAGCTGTTTTTT.

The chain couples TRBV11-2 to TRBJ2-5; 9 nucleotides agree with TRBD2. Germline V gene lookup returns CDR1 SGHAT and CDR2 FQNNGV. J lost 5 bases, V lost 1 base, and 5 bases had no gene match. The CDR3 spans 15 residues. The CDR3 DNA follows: TGTGCCAGCAGCTTAGCAGCGGGGGGAGGGGAGACCCAGTACTTC. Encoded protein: CASSLAAGGGETQYF.

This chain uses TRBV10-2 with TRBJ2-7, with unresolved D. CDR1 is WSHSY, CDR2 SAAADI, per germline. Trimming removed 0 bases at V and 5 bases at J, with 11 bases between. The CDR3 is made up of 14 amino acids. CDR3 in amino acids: CASSESLLSNEQYF. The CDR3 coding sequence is TGCGCCAGCAGTGAGTCCCTACTTAGTAACGAGCAGTACTTC.

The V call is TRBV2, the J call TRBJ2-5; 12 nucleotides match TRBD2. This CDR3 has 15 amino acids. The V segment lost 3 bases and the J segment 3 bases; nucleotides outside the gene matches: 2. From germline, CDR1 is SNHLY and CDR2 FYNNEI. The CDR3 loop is CASSEASGGEETQYF. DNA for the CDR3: TGTGCCAGCAGTGAGGCTAGCGGGGGGGAAGAGACCCAGTACTTC.

The DNA for the CDR3 is TGCGCCAGCAGCCAAGACCGAAACTTAGGGGGGACTAGCGGATTCTACGAGCAGTACTTC. Its protein product is CASSQDRNLGGTSGFYEQYF. The V call is TRBV4-1, the J call TRBJ2-7; 11 nucleotides align to TRBD2. This CDR3 spans 20 amino acids. Trimming took 0 bases from V and 3 from J; bases not matched to a gene: 16. Germline CDR1 and CDR2: MGHRA and YSYEKL.

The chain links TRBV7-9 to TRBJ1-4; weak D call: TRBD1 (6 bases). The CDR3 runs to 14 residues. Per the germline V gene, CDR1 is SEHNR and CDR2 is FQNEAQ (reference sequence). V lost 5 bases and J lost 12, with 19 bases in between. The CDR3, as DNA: TGTGCCAGCAGCCCGCCGGGCAGCTCAGGGGAACTGTTTTTT. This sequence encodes CASSPPGSSGELFF.

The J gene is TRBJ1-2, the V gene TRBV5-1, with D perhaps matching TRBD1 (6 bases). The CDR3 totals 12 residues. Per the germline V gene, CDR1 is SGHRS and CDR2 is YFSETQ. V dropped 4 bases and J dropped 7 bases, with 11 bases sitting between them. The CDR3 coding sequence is TGCGCCAGCAGCATGGGGGCTGGTGGCTACACCTTC. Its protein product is CASSMGAGGYTF.

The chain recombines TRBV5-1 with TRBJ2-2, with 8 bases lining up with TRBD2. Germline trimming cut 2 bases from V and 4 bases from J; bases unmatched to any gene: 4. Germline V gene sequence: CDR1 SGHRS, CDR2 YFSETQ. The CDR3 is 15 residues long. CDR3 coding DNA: TGCGCCAGCAGCTTAGCGGGGGTCGTCACCGGGGAGCTGTTTTTT. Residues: CASSLAGVVTGELFF.

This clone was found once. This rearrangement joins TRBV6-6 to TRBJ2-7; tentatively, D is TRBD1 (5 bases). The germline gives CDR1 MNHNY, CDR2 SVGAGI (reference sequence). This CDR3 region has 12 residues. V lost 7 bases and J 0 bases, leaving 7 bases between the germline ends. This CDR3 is CASIDSSYEQYF. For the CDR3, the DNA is TGTGCCAGCATAGACAGCTCCTACGAGCAGTACTTC.

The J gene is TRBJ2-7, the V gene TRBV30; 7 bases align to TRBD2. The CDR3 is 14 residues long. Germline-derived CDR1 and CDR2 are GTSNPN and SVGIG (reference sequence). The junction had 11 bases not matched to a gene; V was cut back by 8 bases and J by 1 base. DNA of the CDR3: TGTGCCCGGGGGGAGGCTGGCCTTTCCTACGAGCAGTACTTC. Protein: CARGEAGLSYEQYF.

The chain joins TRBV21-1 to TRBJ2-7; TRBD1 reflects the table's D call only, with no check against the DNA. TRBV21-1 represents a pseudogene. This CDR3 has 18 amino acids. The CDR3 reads CASSKGRGKGLSSYEQYF. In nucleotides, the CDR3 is TGTGCCAGCAGCAAAGGTAGGGGGAAGGGTCTGAGCTCCTACGAGCAGTACTTC.

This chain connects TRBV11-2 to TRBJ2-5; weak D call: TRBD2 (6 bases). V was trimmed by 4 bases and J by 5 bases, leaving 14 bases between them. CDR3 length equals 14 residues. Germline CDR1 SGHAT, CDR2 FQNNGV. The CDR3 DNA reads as TGTGCCAGCAGCTCGTGGGCTAGCGTGGAGACCCAGTACTTC. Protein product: CASSSWASVETQYF.

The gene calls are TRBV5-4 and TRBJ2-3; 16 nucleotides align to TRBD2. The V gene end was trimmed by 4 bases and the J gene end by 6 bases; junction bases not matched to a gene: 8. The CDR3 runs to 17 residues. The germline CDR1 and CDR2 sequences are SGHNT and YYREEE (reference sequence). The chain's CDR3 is CASSRGLAGGPGDTQYF. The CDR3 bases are TGTGCCAGCAGCCGGGGACTAGCGGGGGGGCCGGGCGATACGCAGTATTTT.